These T cell receptor beta chains were read from a single sample in a study of shared clonotypes between healthy human individuals. The assay was immunoSEQ multiplex PCR, and TCRdb's table has in-frame clones only and misses some. The sample lists just over 2,000,000 clones; over 85% were seen once. The sample consisted of naive CD8+ T cells sorted from blood. The origin of the receptors is a man younger than 35 in good health. CDR3s include the opening cysteine and the closing phenylalanine or tryptophan. A D gene is named only where the DNA matches it firmly. Size tells how often a clone was seen (once, few, many) or the class of an expanded clone, and some rows leave it out.

V	D	J	size	DNA	CDR3
TRBV6-6	TRBD1	TRBJ2-3	.	TGTGCCAGCAGTGCGACAGGGGGTAGCACAGATACGCAGTATTTT	CASSATGGSTDTQYF
TRBV5-1	TRBD1	TRBJ2-7	.	TGCGCCAGCAGCTTGGCCGGGACAGGGGGCCCCCTTTTTGCCTCCTACGAGCAGTACTTC	CASSLAGTGGPLFASYEQYF
TRBV6-1	.	TRBJ1-1	.	TGTGCCAGCAGTGAAGGGTGGGACGCTGAAGCTTTCTTT	CASSEGWDAEAFF
TRBV11-2	.	TRBJ2-2	.	TGTGCCAGCAGCTTTGTCGCCGGGGAGCTGTTTTTT	CASSFVAGELFF
TRBV9	TRBD2	TRBJ2-1	.	TGTGCCAGCAGCGCTAGCGGGAGAAACTACAATGAGCAGTTCTTC	CASSASGRNYNEQFF
TRBV27	TRBD1	TRBJ2-1	.	TGTGCCAGCAGTATTGACAGGGGCTACAATGAGCAGTTCTTC	CASSIDRGYNEQFF
TRBV6-1	TRBD1	TRBJ1-2	.	TGTGCCAGCAGTGAAACTCCCGGACAGGGGCGCTATGGCTACACCTTC	CASSETPGQGRYGYTF
TRBV6-1	.	TRBJ1-5	.	TGTGCCAGCAGTGAATTTGGGCCTAGCAATCAGCCCCAGCATTTT	CASSEFGPSNQPQHF
TRBV7-9	.	TRBJ2-5	.	TGTGCCAGCAGCTTAGCGAGGCTAGGAGGGGAGACCCAGTACTTC	CASSLARLGGETQYF
TRBV5-4	.	TRBJ1-4	once	TGTGCCAGCAGCTTCGGCGGTGCAACTAATGAAAAACTGTTTTTT	CASSFGGATNEKLFF
TRBV30	TRBD2	TRBJ2-7	.	TGTGCCTGGAGTGTATACCGACTAGCGGGAGGCCCATACGAGCAGTACTTC	CAWSVYRLAGGPYEQYF
TRBV10-3	.	TRBJ2-3	.	TGTGCCATCAGTGATAAGGGCACAGATACGCAGTATTTT	CAISDKGTDTQYF
TRBV27	.	TRBJ2-1	.	TGTGCCAGCAGTTTAATAGGTGGGGGGAATGAGCAGTTCTTC	CASSLIGGGNEQFF
TRBV11-2	TRBD1	TRBJ2-5	.	TGTGCCAGCAGGGGACAGGCGGAGACCCAGTACTTC	CASRGQAETQYF
TRBV5-4	.	TRBJ2-7	.	TGTGCCAGCAGAGACACGAACTCCTACGAGCAGTACTTC	CASRDTNSYEQYF
TRBV9	.	TRBJ2-1	.	TGTGCCAGCAGCGGAGGGGGGAGTTCGACCTACAATGAGCAGTTCTTC	CASSGGGSSTYNEQFF